This T cell receptor beta chain is from a study of T cells in Graves' hyperthyroidism and ophthalmopathy. Broader study findings: Model predictions of ophthalmopathy came a median approximately seven months before onset.

The CDR3 totals 13 residues. Trimming took 2 bases from V and 9 from J, leaving 11 bases between them. Per germline, CDR1 MNHEY and CDR2 SMNVEV (reference sequence). This clonotype was observed at least ten times. Its antigen is undetermined. If no ophthalmopathy progression occurred within 18 months, Graves' hyperthyroidism was stable. Researchers took RNA transcripts and amplified the TCR beta CDR3 regions from them. A set of HTBI primers served as the primers for a first-round RT-PCR of the TCR CDR3. From the multiplex PCR reads, TCRdb called clonotypes with MiXCR, one entry per CDR3 protein. The sample holds roughly 300,000 distinct CDR3 sequences, roughly a fifth seen once.

The chain links TRBV27 to TRBJ2-1, with a weak D call TRBD2 (6 bases). This sequence originates from a woman aged 50 to 60 with Graves' hyperthyroidism. Material: blood. CDR3 residues: CASSLAGRGEQFF. The CDR3 DNA reads as TGTGCCAGCAGTTTAGCGGGACGGGGTGAGCAGTTCTTC.